This record looks at one TCR beta chain sequence and its context. No antigen is known for it. As to time point: newly diagnosed GD, antithyroid drugs for less than 3 months. PBMCs provided the RNA from which the TCR library was made. The data derive from a study of regulatory T cells in long-lasting Graves disease. The CDR3 is 15 amino acids. Trimming removed 0 bases from V and 7 bases from J, with 15 bases in between. Germline V gives CDR1 MGHRA, CDR2 YSYEKL. Investigators prepared the TCR beta libraries by applying iRepertoire HTBI primers and Arm-PCR of CDR3 regions. TCRdb re-analysed the multiplex PCR reads in MiXCR, keeping a single row per CDR3 protein. This sample has some 560,000 distinct CDR3 sequences, with about 16% found just once. Points from the study as a whole: TCR diversity was lower in persistent Graves' patients (versus newly diagnosed ones).

This sample was shared with a second study, whose subject was T cells in Graves' hyperthyroidism and ophthalmopathy. As reported in that work: For the diagnoses, clinical symptoms, serum thyroxine and TRAb, thyroid ultrasound and orbital computed tomography were used. First-round RT-PCR with HTBI primers amplified the TCR CDR3 region.

The source material was peripheral blood mononuclear cells (PBMCs), sampled at new diagnosis, from a patient treated with antithyroid drugs. The J gene is TRBJ2-5, the V gene TRBV4-1, with D maybe TRBD2 (5 bases). The sequence came from a woman between 40 and 65 years old with Graves disease. The DNA for the CDR3 is TGCGCCAGCAGCCAAGATAGGCCCGGCGGGCGGACCCAGTACTTC. Protein product: CASSQDRPGGRTQYF.